Sequencing of this T cell receptor beta chain was carried out in a study of cytomegalovirus exposure and HLA in healthy donors. Looked up from germline, CDR1 is LNHDA and CDR2 is SQIVND (reference sequence). Between the trimmed V and J ends, which lost 3 bases and 5 bases, there was a span of 16 bases. This CDR3 spans 15 amino acids. Primers for the PCR totalled 60 Vbeta and 13 Jbeta. Assay used: immunoSEQ multiplex PCR; TCRdb lists only in-frame clones, some missing. Found here are fewer than 200,000 clones, about three quarters of them singletons; the top ten hold roughly 1.6%. The rearrangement uses TRBV19 and TRBJ2-5; tentative D call: TRBD2 (5 bases). The sequence was obtained from a girl aged 10 to 17 in good health and CMV-seronegative. Sequencing was carried out using PBMCs. The DNA for the CDR3 is TGTGCCAGTAGTATCGGTCCGGGAATGGGGGAGACCCAGTACTTC. This codes for CASSIGPGMGETQYF.